These 10 T cell receptor beta chains were sequenced from one sample in a study of T cells in Graves' hyperthyroidism and ophthalmopathy. The investigators amplified TCR beta CDR3 regions from RNA transcripts. First-round RT-PCR targeting the TCR CDR3 was performed with the HTBI primer set. TCRdb re-analysed the multiplex PCR reads in MiXCR, keeping a single row per CDR3 protein. The sample holds roughly 420,000 distinct CDR3 sequences, less than 20% seen once. Material for sequencing was blood. These receptors were collected from a woman between 18 and 29 years old with Graves' hyperthyroidism.

This clonotype was seen only a few times. One end of the junction fails to match germline, which may point to a read error. CDR3 nucleotide sequence: TGTGTCAGCAGGGCAGGGGGGGATGGCTACACCTTC. Its translation: CVSRAGGDGYTF. This chain connects TRBV27 to TRBJ1-2; the match to TRBD1 covers 7 bases. The CDR3 consists of 12 residues. The germline V gene encodes CDR1 MNHEY and CDR2 SMNVEV (reference sequence).

This clonotype was detected many times. The V gene is TRBV6-1, the J gene TRBJ1-6, with D possibly TRBD1 on 6 matching bases. The V end was cut by 5 bases, the J end by 3 bases, with 17 bases between. The CDR3 runs to 17 residues. Germline V gene lookup returns CDR1 MNHNS and CDR2 SASEGT. CDR3 nucleotide sequence: TGTGCCAGCAGTCCTAAAGGGGGGACGAACTATAATTCACCCCTCCACTTT. Translated, it gives CASSPKGGTNYNSPLHF.

This clonotype was picked up many times. The chain has TRBV20-1 and TRBJ2-3, with D tentatively TRBD2 (5 bases). This CDR3 has 15 residues. V was pared by 1 base and J by 0 bases, with 11 bases between. Germline V gives CDR1 DFQATT, CDR2 SNEGSKA (reference sequence). The CDR3, as DNA: TGCAGTGCTAGAGGGCTCCAGCGGAGCACAGATACGCAGTATTTT. It is translated as CSARGLQRSTDTQYF.

In its sample, this clonotype was seen many times. This sequence joins TRBV7-2 and TRBJ2-7, with a tentative D call TRBD1 (6 bases). The CDR3 covers 13 residues. The germline V gene encodes CDR1 SGHTA and CDR2 FQGNSA. Trimming took off 4 bases at V and 6 bases at J, with 13 bases between the two ends. CDR3 sequence reads: CASSSTGTTEQYF. The CDR3 coding sequence is TGTGCCAGCAGCTCCACCGGGACAACCGAGCAGTACTTC.

This clonotype was counted ten times or more. The chain is built from TRBV11-2 and TRBJ1-1; maybe TRBD1 (5 bases). The CDR3 loop spans 15 amino acids. Germline V gene data show CDR1 as SGHAT and CDR2 as FQNNGV. V was trimmed by 5 bases and J by 9 bases, leaving 22 bases between them. Here the CDR3 reads CASSGDWTGRRQAFF. CDR3 DNA sequence: TGTGCCAGCAGCGGGGACTGGACCGGCAGGAGGCAAGCTTTCTTT. Using reference TRBV11-2 and TRBJ1-1 for the parts outside the CDR3, the full variable domain is EAGVAQSPRYKIIEKRQSVAFWCNPISGHATLYWYQQILGQGPKLLIQFQNNGVVDDSQLPKDRFSAERLKGVDSTLKIQPAKLEDSAVYLCASSGDWTGRRQAFFGQGTRLTVV.

This clonotype was seen a handful of times. This could be a read error, since a much larger clone is one nucleotide away. The J gene is TRBJ1-4, the V gene TRBV30; D unclear. This CDR3 has 14 amino acids. CDR1 is GTSNPN and CDR2 is SVGIG in the germline V gene (reference sequence). The CDR3 reads CTWSVRPLSEKLFF. The CDR3 DNA is TGTACCTGGAGTGTGCGACCGCTTTCGGAAAAACTGTTTTTT.

The chain uses TRBV9 and TRBJ2-1, with D possibly being TRBD1 or TRBD2 (6 bases each). The V gene lost 3 bases and the J gene lost 9 bases, with 10 bases spanning the gap. There are 12 residues in the CDR3. Germline CDR1 is SGDLS and CDR2 is YYNGEE. The CDR3 sequence: CASSGGASEQFF. In DNA, the CDR3 is TGTGCCAGCAGCGGGGGGGCCAGTGAGCAGTTCTTC.

In this sample, this clonotype turned up many times. The chain uses TRBV2 and TRBJ1-2; no definite D call. CDR1 is SNHLY, CDR2 FYNNEI, per germline. The CDR3 loop spans 12 amino acids. The ends were cut back, 4 bases at V and 4 bases at J, with 7 bases in the middle. The CDR3 sequence is CASSAGTYGYTF. CDR3 sequence (DNA): TGTGCCAGCAGTGCCGGCACCTATGGCTACACCTTC.

This clonotype was counted only a few times. The V call is TRBV7-2, the J call TRBJ1-3; the D gene is possibly TRBD1 (6 bases). The CDR3 contains 14 residues. Trimming removed 0 bases from V and 6 bases from J, with 9 bases in between. CDR1 is SGHTA and CDR2 is FQGNSA in the germline V gene. CDR3 region: CASSLAGGLNTIYF. The CDR3 DNA sequence: TGTGCCAGCAGCTTAGCTGGGGGCCTAAACACCATATATTTT.

This clonotype was seen many times. This chain uses TRBV6-1 with TRBJ2-1; 10 nucleotides match TRBD1. The CDR3 spans 15 residues. V was clipped by 5 bases and J by 3 bases; unmatched bases: 4. Germline lookup yields CDR1 MNHNS and CDR2 SASEGT. The CDR3 loop is CASSSGTGDYNEQFF. DNA for the CDR3: TGTGCCAGCAGTTCCGGGACAGGGGACTACAATGAGCAGTTCTTC.